This record covers a single TCR beta chain. Its cognate antigen is unknown. TCRdb re-called the 5' RACE reads through MiXCR, storing one row per CDR3 protein. This sample carries roughly 170,000 distinct CDR3 sequences, 9.8% of them seen once, and the ten largest clones take about 15%. The sample is drawn from a study of CD8 T cells in ankylosing spondylitis. Findings of the study overall: Clones linked to disease were reported to show significant enrichment in matched ankylosing spondylitis synovial fluid.

Sample: blood, either unsorted or a sorted T cell fraction (not recorded which). This receptor was identified in a female donor with ankylosing spondylitis or in good health (not recorded which).

For the CDR3, the DNA is TGCAGCGTTAACACAGGGTTCCCAGATACGCAGTATTTT. Its protein is CSVNTGFPDTQYF. This chain connects TRBV29-1 to TRBJ2-3; perhaps TRBD1 as D (6 bases). This CDR3 region has 13 residues. Germline V gives CDR1 SQVTM, CDR2 ANQGSEA. V was shortened by 5 bases and J by 4 bases, with 13 bases between the two germline ends.